Below, 21 T cell receptor beta chains from the same sample are listed, as sequenced in a study of T cell responses to AZD1222 COVID-19 vaccine. Libraries were prepared by immunoSEQ multiplex PCR; TCRdb keeps only in-frame clonotypes and omits some of them. Of tens of thousands of clones in the sample, roughly 90% were seen once. The sequences come from peripheral blood, collected on day 0 of AZD1222 vaccination. These receptor sequences come from an adult in good health.

The chain uses TRBV7-2 and TRBJ2-1, with D hard to call. The CDR3 has 15 amino acids. Germline V lookup: CDR1 SGHTA, CDR2 FQGNSA. The V and J ends lost 4 bases and 0 bases respectively, with 10 bases between them. The CDR3 nucleotides read TGTGCCAGCAGCTCCGAATTACTCTCCTACAATGAGCAGTTCTTC. It translates to CASSSELLSYNEQFF.

J is TRBJ2-5 and V is TRBV4-2, with D possibly TRBD1 on 6 matching bases. Germline V gene lookup returns CDR1 LGHNA and CDR2 YNFKEQ. The length of the CDR3 is 15 residues. V dropped 0 bases and J dropped 5 bases, with 13 bases sitting between them. The CDR3 reads CASSQEHREGETQYF. CDR3 bases: TGTGCCAGCAGCCAAGAGCACAGGGAAGGGGAGACCCAGTACTTC.

The CDR3 here is CASSAGTSHSTDTQYF. DNA of the CDR3: TGTGCCAGCAGTGCCGGGACTAGCCATAGCACAGATACGCAGTATTTT. The gene calls are TRBV2 and TRBJ2-3; TRBD2 matches at 9 bases. V gave up 4 bases and J gave up 0 bases; unmatched junction bases: 5. The CDR3 consists of 16 residues. Looked up from germline, CDR1 is SNHLY and CDR2 is FYNNEI.

The chain links TRBV19 to TRBJ1-2, with 7 bases lining up with TRBD1. The V gene end was trimmed by 4 bases and the J gene end by 2 bases; junction bases not matched to a gene: 10. The CDR3 length is 16 residues. Germline V gene data show CDR1 as LNHDA and CDR2 as SQIVND (reference sequence). DNA of the CDR3: TGTGCCAGTAGTACCCGATTAGGGGGCGCCAACTATGGCTACACCTTC. Protein: CASSTRLGGANYGYTF. The complete variable domain, with remaining parts taken from reference TRBV19 and TRBJ1-2, reads DGGITQSPKYLFRKEGQNVTLSCEQNLNHDAMYWYRQDPGQGLRLIYYSQIVNDFQKGDIAEGYSVSREKKESFPLTVTSAQKNPTAFYLCASSTRLGGANYGYTFGSGTRLTVV.

This chain uses TRBV5-1 with TRBJ1-2; D possibly corresponds to TRBD1 (5 bases). Between the trimmed V and J ends, which lost 6 bases and 8 bases, there was a span of 20 bases. This CDR3 contains 14 residues. Germline CDR1 is SGHRS and CDR2 is YFSETQ. This CDR3 reads CASTLPGGSEGYTF. As DNA, the CDR3 is TGCGCCAGCACCCTGCCGGGGGGAAGCGAGGGCTACACCTTC.

The rearrangement joins TRBV11-2 to TRBJ1-6, with TRBD1 as a possible D gene (5 bases). Germline V gene sequence: CDR1 SGHAT, CDR2 FQNNGV. This CDR3 has 14 residues. V was cut by 2 bases and J by 6 bases, with 8 bases left in between. The CDR3 DNA reads TGTGCCAGCAGCTTACGGCAGGGTAATTCACCCCTCCACTTT. This encodes CASSLRQGNSPLHF.

The V gene is TRBV5-8, the J gene TRBJ1-2; 7 bases map to TRBD1. This CDR3 is built from 15 residues. CDR1 and CDR2 from the germline V gene are SGHTS and YDEGEE. The junction had 10 bases not matched to a gene; V was cut back by 4 bases and J by 4 bases. CDR3 nucleotide sequence: TGTGCCAGCAGCCCTGACAGGGTGGGCACCTATGGCTACACCTTC. Encoded protein: CASSPDRVGTYGYTF.

The rearrangement links TRBV3-1 (or the pseudogene TRBV3-2) to TRBJ2-2; TRBD1 matches at 10 bases. CDR3 length: 14 amino acids. The germline gives CDR1 LGHDT, CDR2 YNNKEL (reference sequence). With V trimmed by 6 bases and J by 5 bases, 3 bases remained unmatched. This chain's CDR3 is CASSPGQGTGELFF. CDR3 bases: TGTGCCAGCAGTCCGGGACAGGGGACCGGGGAGCTGTTTTTT.

The V call is TRBV5-8, the J call TRBJ1-2; 10 bases fit TRBD1. Germline CDR1 is SGHTS and CDR2 is YDEGEE. With V trimmed by 4 bases and J by 5 bases, 5 bases remained unmatched. This CDR3 has 14 amino acids. The DNA of the CDR3 is TGTGCCAGCAGCCTAGGACAGGGGGTATATGGCTACACCTTC. This codes for CASSLGQGVYGYTF.

This sequence joins TRBV10-3 and TRBJ1-1, with unresolved D. The length of the CDR3 is 15 residues. V lost 5 bases and J lost 0, with 13 bases in between. From germline, CDR1 is ENHRY and CDR2 SYGVKD. Written as DNA, the CDR3 is TGTGCCATCAGTCAGCTGGGCACGGTGAACACTGAAGCTTTCTTT. Protein product: CAISQLGTVNTEAFF.

The rearrangement joins TRBV5-1 to TRBJ1-3; 7 bases fit TRBD1. The V gene's germline CDR1 is SGHRS and CDR2 YFSETQ. The CDR3 length is 16 residues. Losses at the gene ends were 3 bases for V and 0 bases for J; bases not matched to a gene: 6. The CDR3 bases are TGCGCCAGCAGCTGGGACAGCCAAAGCTCTGGAAACACCATATATTTT. Protein product: CASSWDSQSSGNTIYF.

This rearrangement joins TRBV30 to TRBJ2-2; TRBD2 matches 7 bases. In germline, CDR1 is GTSNPN, CDR2 SVGIG (reference sequence). V lost 2 bases and J lost 5; bases outside the gene matches: 11. The CDR3 extends over 16 amino acids. As DNA, the CDR3 is TGTGCCTGGAGTTGGGAGAGCGGGGTCCTTACCGGGGAGCTGTTTTTT. It translates to CAWSWESGVLTGELFF.

The chain employs TRBV6-5 and TRBJ2-5, with TRBD1 matching 8 bases. The CDR3 has 14 residues. With V trimmed by 7 bases and J by 4 bases, 8 bases remained unmatched. CDR1 is MNHEY and CDR2 is SVGAGI in the germline V gene. CDR3: CASKLTGAGETQYF. The CDR3 DNA reads as TGTGCCAGCAAACTGACAGGGGCGGGAGAGACCCAGTACTTC.

The chain combines TRBV7-9 with TRBJ1-2; TRBD1 is a possible D gene (6 bases). With 4 bases removed from V and 3 bases from J, the gap between germline ends came to 18 bases. The CDR3 totals 16 residues. The germline gives CDR1 SEHNR, CDR2 FQNEAQ (reference sequence). The DNA of the CDR3 is TGTGCCAGCAGCTCCCCTCCGGGGGCAGGGGACTATGGCTACACCTTC. Its protein product is CASSSPPGAGDYGYTF.

V usage is TRBV11-2 and J usage is TRBJ2-7, with D perhaps matching TRBD2 (5 bases). Looked up from germline, CDR1 is SGHAT and CDR2 is FQNNGV. The CDR3 is made up of 12 amino acids. V was cut by 5 bases and J by 4 bases, with 9 bases left in between. CDR3 region: CASSPAGYEQYF. The CDR3 DNA follows: TGTGCCAGCAGCCCGGCGGGTTACGAGCAGTACTTC.

This clone has a handful of counts. The CDR3 here is CASSHSGTEKYTIYF. CDR3 DNA: TGTGCCAGCAGCCACTCCGGGACAGAGAAATACACCATATATTTT. The V and J genes are TRBV7-9 and TRBJ1-3, with TRBD1 matching 7 bases. Trimming at V came to 5 bases and at J to 8 bases, leaving 12 bases not matched to a gene. Looked up from germline, CDR1 is SEHNR and CDR2 is FQNEAQ (reference sequence). The CDR3 has 15 amino acids.

The rearrangement joins TRBV18 to TRBJ2-7, with a weak D call TRBD2 (6 bases). V shed 4 bases and J shed 2 bases, with 9 bases lying between them. The germline gives CDR1 KGHSH, CDR2 LQKENI. The CDR3 loop spans 13 amino acids. DNA for the CDR3: TGTGCCAGCTCACTCGGACTAACCTACGAGCAGTACTTC. Translation: CASSLGLTYEQYF. Full variable domain (rest looked up from reference TRBV18 and TRBJ2-7): NAGVMQNPRHLVRRRGQEARLRCSPMKGHSHVYWYRQLPEEGLKFMVYLQKENIIDESGMPKERFSAEFPKEGPSILRIQQVVRGDSAAYFCASSLGLTYEQYFGPGTRLTVT.

In this sample, this clone turned up a few times. The chain carries TRBV6-5 and TRBJ1-4, with D perhaps TRBD1 (5 bases). This CDR3 comprises 13 residues. In germline, CDR1 is MNHEY, CDR2 SVGAGI. Between the trimmed V and J ends, which lost 8 bases and 4 bases, there was a span of 11 bases. CDR3 loop: CASGKTVNEKLFF. CDR3 DNA: TGTGCCAGCGGGAAGACAGTTAATGAAAAACTGTTTTTT.

J is TRBJ1-1 and V is TRBV3-1 (or the pseudogene TRBV3-2), with D perhaps matching TRBD1 (5 bases). The CDR3 sequence is 13 residues long. Germline values: CDR1 LGHDT, CDR2 YNNKEL (reference sequence). V lost 2 bases and J lost 4, with 8 bases in between. The CDR3 nucleotides read TGTGCCAGCAGCCAACAGGGTATCACTGAAGCTTTCTTT. Translated, it gives CASSQQGITEAFF.

The chain links TRBV2 to TRBJ2-1; D assignment may be TRBD1 or TRBD2 (5 bases each). Germline CDR1 SNHLY, CDR2 FYNNEI. This CDR3 comprises 12 residues. The V and J ends lost 4 bases and 9 bases respectively, with 10 bases between them. The CDR3 reads CASSGGFGEQFF. The DNA for the CDR3 is TGTGCCAGCAGTGGGGGGTTCGGTGAGCAGTTCTTC.

The chain uses TRBV3-1 (or the pseudogene TRBV3-2) and TRBJ2-4; D gene unclear. Trimming stripped 6 bases from V and 5 bases from J, with 11 bases between. Germline V gene lookup returns CDR1 LGHDT and CDR2 YNNKEL (reference sequence). CDR3 length: 13 residues. The CDR3 nucleotides read TGTGCCAGCAGTCTCGGGCCCCAAAACATTCAGTACTTC. This translates into CASSLGPQNIQYF.